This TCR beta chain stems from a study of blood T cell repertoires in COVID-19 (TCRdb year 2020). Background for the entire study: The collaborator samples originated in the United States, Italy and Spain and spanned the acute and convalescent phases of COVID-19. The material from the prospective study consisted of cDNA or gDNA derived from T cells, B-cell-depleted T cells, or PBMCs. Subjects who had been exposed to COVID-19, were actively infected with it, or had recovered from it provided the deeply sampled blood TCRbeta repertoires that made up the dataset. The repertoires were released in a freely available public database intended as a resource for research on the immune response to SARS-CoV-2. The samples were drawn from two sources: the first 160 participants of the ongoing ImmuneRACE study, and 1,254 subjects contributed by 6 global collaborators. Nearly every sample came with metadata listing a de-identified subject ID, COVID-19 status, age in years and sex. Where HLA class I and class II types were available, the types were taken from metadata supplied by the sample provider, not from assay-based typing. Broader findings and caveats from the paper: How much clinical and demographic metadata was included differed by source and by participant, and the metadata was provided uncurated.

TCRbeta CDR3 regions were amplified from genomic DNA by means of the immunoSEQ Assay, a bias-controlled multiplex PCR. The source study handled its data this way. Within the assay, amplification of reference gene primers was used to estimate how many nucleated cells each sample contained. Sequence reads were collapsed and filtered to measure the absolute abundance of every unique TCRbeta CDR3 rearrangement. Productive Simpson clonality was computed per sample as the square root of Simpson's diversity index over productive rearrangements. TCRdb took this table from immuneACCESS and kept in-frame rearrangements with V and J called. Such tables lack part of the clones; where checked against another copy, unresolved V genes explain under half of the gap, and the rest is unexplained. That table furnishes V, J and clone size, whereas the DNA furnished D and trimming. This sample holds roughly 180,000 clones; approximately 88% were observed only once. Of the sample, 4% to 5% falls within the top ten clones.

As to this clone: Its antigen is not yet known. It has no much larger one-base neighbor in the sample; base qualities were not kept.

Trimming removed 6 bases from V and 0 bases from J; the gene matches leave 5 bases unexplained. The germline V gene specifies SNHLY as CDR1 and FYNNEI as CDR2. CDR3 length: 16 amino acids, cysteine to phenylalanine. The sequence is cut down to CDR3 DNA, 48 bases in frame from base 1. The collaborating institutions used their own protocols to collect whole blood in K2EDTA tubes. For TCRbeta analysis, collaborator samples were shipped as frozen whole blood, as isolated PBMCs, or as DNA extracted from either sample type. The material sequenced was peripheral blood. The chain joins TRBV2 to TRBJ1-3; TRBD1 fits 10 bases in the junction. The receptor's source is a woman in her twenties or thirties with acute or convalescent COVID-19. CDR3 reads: CASRMDRGFSGNTIYF. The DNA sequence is TGTGCCAGCAGAATGGACAGGGGGTTCTCTGGAAACACCATATATTTT.